This T cell receptor beta chain was recovered during a study of blood T cell repertoires in COVID-19. As for the study in general: Italy, Spain and the United States were the sources of the convalescent and acute COVID-19 samples. PBMCs, B-cell-depleted T cells, or T cells were the source of the cDNA or gDNA that made up the material.

Germline CDR1 is LNHDA and CDR2 is SQIVND (reference sequence). The CDR3 length is 14 residues. The germline V and J ends were trimmed by 11 bases and 0 bases, with 13 bases remaining between them. This clone was detected only a few times. Using immunoSEQ multiplex PCR, the repertoire was profiled, and TCRdb retains in-frame clones only, with some absent. Of about 88,000 clones detected, approximately 91% appear once; the ten largest clones hold 2.9%. The material sequenced was peripheral blood. The sequence was collected from a woman aged 80 or over with acute or convalescent COVID-19. The chain carries TRBV19 and TRBJ2-2; D perhaps matches TRBD2 (6 bases). In DNA, the CDR3 is TGTGCCGGCCGGGAGTTCGCGAACACCGGGGAGCTGTTTTTT. Its protein product is CAGREFANTGELFF.